Listed here is a single T cell receptor beta chain. Its antigen is currently unknown. These data originate in a study of shared clonotypes between healthy human individuals. Study at large: The composition of the donors was a couple of women and a few men aged 18 to 49.

Cells designated naive CD8 were CD45RO-negative and were positively selected for CCR7, with terminally differentiated effector memory CD45RA+ cells excluded. Only Caucasian adults living in Nashville, Tennessee made up the donor group. Libraries were prepared by immunoSEQ multiplex PCR; TCRdb keeps only in-frame clonotypes and omits some of them. The table records about 2 million clones, about 95% of them present only once. Findings and caveats of the study: Relative to memory subsets, naive subsets generally showed larger estimated richness. The authors expected sequencing depth to affect clonotype sharing among donors.

V gave up 3 bases and J gave up 10 bases; unmatched junction bases: 17. The CDR3 loop spans 16 amino acids. Per germline, CDR1 MGHRA and CDR2 YSYEKL. This rearrangement joins TRBV4-1 to TRBJ2-5, with 7 nucleotides matching TRBD1. This receptor was obtained from a man in his late teens or twenties in good health. Sample: naive CD8+ T cells sorted from blood. The CDR3 protein is CASSQTTGMADPVQYF. CDR3 sequence (DNA): TGCGCCAGCAGCCAGACGACAGGGATGGCAGACCCTGTCCAGTACTTC.